This T cell receptor (beta chain) came from a study of cytomegalovirus exposure and HLA in healthy donors. Overall study findings and caveats: Differences between HLA loci emerged in a later analysis of TCR association rates, with DRB1 most and HLA-C fewest. Association with HLA alleles at 0.05 false discovery rate was found for some 18,000 TCR beta sequences in a later analysis. A prior analysis recorded that most TCR beta V segments were productive about 87% or about 30% of the time. In a later analysis, parvovirus B19, influenza, CMV and Epstein-Barr virus appeared linked to several top co-occurrence clusters.

Comment on this clone: Its target is unknown.

Primers: 60 Vbeta forward and 13 Jbeta reverse. Produced via immunoSEQ multiplex PCR; TCRdb's table is partial and in-frame only. The sample table sets out approximately 75,000 clones. The specimen sequenced was PBMCs. The sequence was obtained from a man aged 40-49 years in good health and CMV-seronegative.

CDR3 coding DNA: TGTGCCTGGCGAGGGGACATAGAGAACACTGAAGCTTTCTTT. Its translation: CAWRGDIENTEAFF. This chain joins TRBV30 and TRBJ1-1; D may be TRBD1 (6 bases). From germline, CDR1 is GTSNPN and CDR2 SVGIG (reference sequence). This CDR3 is built from 14 residues. V was pared by 5 bases and J by 1 base, with 14 bases between. The full variable domain, in which reference TRBV30 and TRBJ1-1 provide the parts outside the CDR3, is SQTIHQWPATLVQPVGSPLSLECTVEGTSNPNLYWYRQAAGRGLQLLFYSVGIGQISSEVPQNLSASRPQDRQFILSSKKLLLSDSGFYLCAWRGDIENTEAFFGQGTRLTVV.